These T cell receptor beta chains were read from a single sample in a study of CD8 T cells in ankylosing spondylitis. TCRdb processed the 5' RACE reads anew with MiXCR; each CDR3 protein has one entry. The table includes about 130,000 distinct CDR3 sequences, about 7% detected once. The sequencing input was blood, either unsorted or a sorted T cell fraction (not recorded which). Source of these receptors: a male donor with ankylosing spondylitis or in good health (not recorded which). CDR3s include the opening cysteine and the closing phenylalanine or tryptophan. Fields, in order: CDR3 DNA, CDR3 protein, V gene, clone size, CDR3 length, D gene, J gene. A D gene is named only where the DNA matches it firmly. Clone sizes are given selectively: once, few, many, or a class where the clone is expanded.

TGTGCCAGCAGCGTAGGACTAGATTTGAATGAGCAGTTCTTC	CASSVGLDLNEQFF	TRBV9	many	14	NA	TRBJ2-1
TGTGCCATCAAGGGACCGTTAAACACCGGGGAGCTGTTTTTT	CAIKGPLNTGELFF	TRBV10-3	many	14	NA	TRBJ2-2
TGCGCCAGCAGCCTGGGGACTAGCGTCCAAGAGACCCAGTACTTC	CASSLGTSVQETQYF	TRBV5-1	many	15	TRBD2	TRBJ2-5
TGTGCCAGCACGGGGGCGGGGCCCCGCTACGAGCAGTACTTC	CASTGAGPRYEQYF	TRBV6-2/TRBV6-3	NA	14	NA	TRBJ2-7
TGCGCCAGCAGCTTGGGGCAGACTAGCGGGACGTACGAGCAGTACTTC	CASSLGQTSGTYEQYF	TRBV5-1	few	16	TRBD2	TRBJ2-7
TGTGCCAGCAGTGATTCGTGGTGGAAAGGAGCTTTCTTT	CASSDSWWKGAFF	TRBV25-1	many	13	NA	TRBJ1-1
TGTGCCATCAGTGCAGAACAGGCTGCGGCTGAAAAACTGTTTTTT	CAISAEQAAAEKLFF	TRBV10-3	many	15	NA	TRBJ1-4
TGTGCCAGCAGCTTAAGTAATCTTGAAGCTTTCTTT	CASSLSNLEAFF	TRBV7-9	many	12	NA	TRBJ1-1
TGTGCCTGGCGGAGACAGGGTGTCTACGAGCAGTACTTC	CAWRRQGVYEQYF	TRBV30	NA	13	TRBD1	TRBJ2-7
TGCGCCAGCAGCTTGTGGTCAGAGGGCACAGATACGCAGTATTTT	CASSLWSEGTDTQYF	TRBV5-1	many	15	NA	TRBJ2-3
TGCGCCAGCAGCTCCCTCCTGTCGGGGGAGCTGTTTTTT	CASSSLLSGELFF	TRBV5-1	NA	13	NA	TRBJ2-2
TGCAGCGTTGATGCACTAGCGGCCTCCTACAATGAGCAGTTCTTC	CSVDALAASYNEQFF	TRBV29-1	many	15	TRBD2	TRBJ2-1
TGTGCCAGCAGCTTTCGGGGGTCGCCGTTCTTC	CASSFRGSPFF	TRBV7-2	many	11	NA	TRBJ2-1
TGTGCCAGCAGCTTAAGCAGTGCGGCGGGCTACACCTTC	CASSLSSAAGYTF	TRBV7-3	NA	13	NA	TRBJ1-2
TGTGCCAGCAGTCGCCAACCTAGAGGGGACACAGATACGCAGTATTTT	CASSRQPRGDTDTQYF	TRBV12-3/TRBV12-4	many	16	NA	TRBJ2-3
TGTGCCACCAGTGATTTCTTAGCGGGAGGTACAGATACGCAGTATTTT	CATSDFLAGGTDTQYF	TRBV24-1	many	16	TRBD2	TRBJ2-3